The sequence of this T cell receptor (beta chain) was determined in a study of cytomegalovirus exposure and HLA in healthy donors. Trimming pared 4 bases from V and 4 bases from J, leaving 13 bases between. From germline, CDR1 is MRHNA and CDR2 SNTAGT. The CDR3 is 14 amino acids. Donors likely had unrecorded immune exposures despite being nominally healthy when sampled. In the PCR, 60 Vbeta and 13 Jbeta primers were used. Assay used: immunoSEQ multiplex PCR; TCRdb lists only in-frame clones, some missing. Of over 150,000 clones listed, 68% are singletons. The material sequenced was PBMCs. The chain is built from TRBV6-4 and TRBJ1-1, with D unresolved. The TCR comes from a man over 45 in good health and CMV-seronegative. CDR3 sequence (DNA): TGTGCCAGCAGTGTAGACCGAGGAGGCACTGAAGCTTTCTTT. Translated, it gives CASSVDRGGTEAFF.